Reported below is one T cell receptor beta chain. Its antigen is not identified. The sample is drawn from a study of cytomegalovirus exposure and HLA in healthy donors. Across the study: In terms of ancestry, the Caucasian-associated cluster contained roughly 81% of the 350 to 450 genotyped donors.

General study findings and limits: What a later analysis showed was that several of the most significant clusters appeared linked to common viral pathogens. A later analysis showed that HLA-associated TCR beta chains had undergone more clonal expansion than equally common others.

Those who donated were healthy bone marrow donors. Germline CDR1 GTSNPN, CDR2 SVGIG (reference sequence). There are 11 residues in the CDR3. Trimming shortened V by 4 bases and J by 4 bases, and 5 bases separated the two germline ends. The PCR was carried out with 60 Vbeta primers and 13 Jbeta primers. Profiled with immunoSEQ multiplex PCR; TCRdb holds only in-frame clones, not every one. The table shows around 160,000 clones, with around 76% occurring only once. Sequencing input: PBMCs. The gene calls are TRBV30 and TRBJ2-4; the D is unclear. This receptor was identified in a middle-aged woman in good health and CMV-seronegative. CDR3 in amino acids: CAWKAKNIQYF. The CDR3 DNA sequence: TGTGCCTGGAAAGCAAAAAACATTCAGTACTTC.